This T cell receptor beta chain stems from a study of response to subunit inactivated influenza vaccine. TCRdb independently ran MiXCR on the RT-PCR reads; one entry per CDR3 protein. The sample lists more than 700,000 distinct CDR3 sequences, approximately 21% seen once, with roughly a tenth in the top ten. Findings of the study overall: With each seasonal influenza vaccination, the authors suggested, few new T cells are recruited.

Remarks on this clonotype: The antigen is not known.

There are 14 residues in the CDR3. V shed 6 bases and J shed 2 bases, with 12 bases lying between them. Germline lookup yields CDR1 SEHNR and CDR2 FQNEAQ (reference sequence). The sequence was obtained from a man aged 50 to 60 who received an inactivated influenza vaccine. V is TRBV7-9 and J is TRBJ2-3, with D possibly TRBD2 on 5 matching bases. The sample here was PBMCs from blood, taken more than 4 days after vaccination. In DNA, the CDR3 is TGTGCCAGCAGTCCTCCGGGGTACACAGATACGCAGTATTTT. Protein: CASSPPGYTDTQYF.